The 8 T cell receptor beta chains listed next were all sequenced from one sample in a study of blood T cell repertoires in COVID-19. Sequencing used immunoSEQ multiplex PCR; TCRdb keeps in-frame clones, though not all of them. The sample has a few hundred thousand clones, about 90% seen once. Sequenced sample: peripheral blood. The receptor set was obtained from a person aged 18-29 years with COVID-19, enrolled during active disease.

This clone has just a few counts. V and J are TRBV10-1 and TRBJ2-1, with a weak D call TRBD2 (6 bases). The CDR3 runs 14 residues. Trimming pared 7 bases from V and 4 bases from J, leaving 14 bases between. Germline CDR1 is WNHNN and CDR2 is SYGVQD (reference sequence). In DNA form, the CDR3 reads TGCGCCAGCATTCCCGGGACTTTATACAATGAGCAGTTCTTC. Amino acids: CASIPGTLYNEQFF.

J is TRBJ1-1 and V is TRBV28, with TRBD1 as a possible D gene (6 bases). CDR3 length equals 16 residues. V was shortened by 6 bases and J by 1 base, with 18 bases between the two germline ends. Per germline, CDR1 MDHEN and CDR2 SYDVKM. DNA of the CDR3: TGTGCCAGCAGCCTCTTTACCGGGACAACGAACACTGAAGCTTTCTTT. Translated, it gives CASSLFTGTTNTEAFF.

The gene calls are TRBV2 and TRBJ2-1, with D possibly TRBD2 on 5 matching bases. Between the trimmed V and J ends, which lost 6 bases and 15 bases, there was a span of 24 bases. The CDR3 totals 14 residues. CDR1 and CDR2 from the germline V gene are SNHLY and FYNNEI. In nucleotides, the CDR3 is TGTGCCAGCAGACCCAGTCAGAGCAGCGGTGGGCGGTTCTTC. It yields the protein CASRPSQSSGGRFF.

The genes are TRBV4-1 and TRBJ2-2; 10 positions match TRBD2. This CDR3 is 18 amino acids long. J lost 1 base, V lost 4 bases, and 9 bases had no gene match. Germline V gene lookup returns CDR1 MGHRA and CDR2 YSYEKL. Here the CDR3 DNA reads TGCGCCAGCAGCCCATCACCCCTAGCGGGGGTGAACACCGGGGAGCTGTTTTTT. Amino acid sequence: CASSPSPLAGVNTGELFF.

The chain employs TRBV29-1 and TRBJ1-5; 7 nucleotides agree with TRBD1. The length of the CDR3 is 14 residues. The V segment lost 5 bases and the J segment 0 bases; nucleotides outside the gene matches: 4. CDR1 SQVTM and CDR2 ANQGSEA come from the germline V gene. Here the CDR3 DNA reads TGCAGCGTTTCTGAGGGGGCTAGCAATCAGCCCCAGCATTTT. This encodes CSVSEGASNQPQHF.

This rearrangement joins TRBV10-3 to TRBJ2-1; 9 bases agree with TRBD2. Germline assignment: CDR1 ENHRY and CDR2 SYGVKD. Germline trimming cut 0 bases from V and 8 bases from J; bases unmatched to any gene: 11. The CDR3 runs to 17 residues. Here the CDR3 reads CAISESVGVAGVHEQFF. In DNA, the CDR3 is TGTGCCATCAGTGAGTCAGTTGGGGTAGCGGGAGTTCATGAGCAGTTCTTC.

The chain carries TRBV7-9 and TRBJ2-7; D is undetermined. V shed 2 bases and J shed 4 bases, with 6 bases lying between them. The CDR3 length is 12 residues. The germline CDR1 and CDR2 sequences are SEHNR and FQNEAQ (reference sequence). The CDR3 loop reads CASSLTVYEQYF. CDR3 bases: TGTGCCAGCAGCTTAACTGTGTACGAGCAGTACTTC. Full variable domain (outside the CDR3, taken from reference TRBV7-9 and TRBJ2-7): DTGVSQNPRHKITKRGQNVTFRCDPISEHNRLYWYRQTLGQGPEFLTYFQNEAQLEKSRLLSDRFSAERPKGSFSTLEIQRTEQGDSAMYLCASSLTVYEQYFGPGTRLTVT.

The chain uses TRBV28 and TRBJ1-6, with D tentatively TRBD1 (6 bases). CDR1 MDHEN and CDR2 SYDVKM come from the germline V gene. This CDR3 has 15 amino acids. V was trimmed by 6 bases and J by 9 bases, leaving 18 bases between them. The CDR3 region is CASRKPQGTGSPLHF. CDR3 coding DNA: TGTGCCAGCAGAAAGCCTCAGGGGACGGGTTCACCCCTCCACTTT. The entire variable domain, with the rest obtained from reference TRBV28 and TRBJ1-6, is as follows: DVKVTQSSRYLVKRTGEKVFLECVQDMDHENMFWYRQDPGLGLRLIYFSYDVKMKEKGDIPEGYSVSREKKERFSLILESASTNQTSMYLCASRKPQGTGSPLHFGNGTRLTVT.